This T cell receptor (beta chain) appears in the sequencing data of a study of T cells after yellow fever vaccination. As for the study in general: Each low-cell-number fraction was prepared by means of SMART-Seq v4 Ultra Low Input. Study-wide results and limits: After the booster, about 95% of CD4 and roughly nine tenths of CD8 primary-response clones were re-detected. Of the clonotypes, a small share occurred in both CD4 and CD8 compartments.

Germline CDR1 SEHNR, CDR2 FQNEAQ (reference sequence). Between the trimmed V and J ends, which lost 3 bases and 10 bases, there was a span of 10 bases. The length of the CDR3 is 13 residues. A note on this clonotype: The antigen is not known.

Using its own MiXCR run on the 5' RACE reads, TCRdb lists one record per CDR3 protein. The data show a few hundred thousand distinct CDR3 sequences, with roughly 6.2% seen just once and more than 0.85% held by the top ten. The starting material was CD4+ T cells sorted from PBMCs, obtained on the day of the yellow fever booster vaccination. V and J are TRBV7-9 and TRBJ1-6; D gene ambiguous. The clonotype comes from a man aged 25-45 years who received the YFV17D yellow fever vaccine. DNA for the CDR3: TGTGCCAGCAGCTTTCTACGCGAGTCACCCCTCCACTTT. Translating gives CASSFLRESPLHF.